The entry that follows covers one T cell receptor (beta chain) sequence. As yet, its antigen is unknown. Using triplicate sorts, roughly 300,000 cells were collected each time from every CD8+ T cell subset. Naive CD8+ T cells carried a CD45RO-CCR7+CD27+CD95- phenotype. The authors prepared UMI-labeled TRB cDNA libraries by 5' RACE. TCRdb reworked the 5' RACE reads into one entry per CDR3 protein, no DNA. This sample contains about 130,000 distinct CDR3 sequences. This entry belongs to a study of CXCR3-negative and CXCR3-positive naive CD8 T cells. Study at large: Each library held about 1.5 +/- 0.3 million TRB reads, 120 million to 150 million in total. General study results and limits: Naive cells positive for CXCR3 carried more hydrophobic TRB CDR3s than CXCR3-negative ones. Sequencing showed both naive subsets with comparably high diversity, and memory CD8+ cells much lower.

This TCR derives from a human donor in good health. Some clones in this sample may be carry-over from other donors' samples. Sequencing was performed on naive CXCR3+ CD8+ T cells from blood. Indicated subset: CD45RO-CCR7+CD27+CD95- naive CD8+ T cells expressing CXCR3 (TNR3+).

The CDR3 reads CSARGLAGDSSYNEQFF. V and J are TRBV20-1 and TRBJ2-1; no DNA is available, so the TRBD2 call from TCRdb remains unchecked. Germline V gene sequence: CDR1 DFQATT, CDR2 SNEGSKA (reference sequence). The CDR3 covers 17 residues.